A single sample gave rise to the 12 T cell receptor beta chains below, sequenced in a study of cytomegalovirus exposure and HLA in healthy donors. Primers: 60 Vbeta forward and 13 Jbeta reverse. The assay was immunoSEQ multiplex PCR, and TCRdb's table has in-frame clones only and misses some. Of approximately 120,000 clones listed, over 70% were seen once; the top ten hold roughly 4.1%. Sequences were obtained from PBMCs. These TCRs come from a man in his late teens or twenties in good health and CMV-seropositive.

This rearrangement joins TRBV14 to TRBJ2-7; D is unclear. This CDR3 contains 13 residues. Trimming removed 3 bases at V and 3 bases at J, with 9 bases between. Per germline, CDR1 SGHDN and CDR2 FVKESK. The CDR3 is CASSQFRSYEQYF. DNA for the CDR3: TGTGCCAGCAGCCAGTTCAGAAGCTACGAGCAGTACTTC.

This chain uses TRBV19 with TRBJ2-3, with 7 bases fitting TRBD1. Germline CDR1 is LNHDA and CDR2 is SQIVND (reference sequence). The ends lost 5 bases at V and 1 base at J; junction bases unmatched: 6. CDR3 length: 15 residues. This CDR3 reads CASSFRTGGTDTQYF. In nucleotides, the CDR3 is TGTGCCAGTAGTTTCAGGACAGGAGGCACAGATACGCAGTATTTT.

The rearrangement uses TRBV19 and TRBJ1-2; D is perhaps TRBD1 (6 bases). The CDR3 has 14 residues. Per germline, CDR1 LNHDA and CDR2 SQIVND (reference sequence). The ends were cut back, 4 bases at V and 4 bases at J, with 13 bases in the middle. DNA for the CDR3: TGTGCCAGTAGTACACAGGGTTACACCTATGGCTACACCTTC. As protein: CASSTQGYTYGYTF.

This chain links TRBV6-5 with TRBJ2-7, with 8 bases matching TRBD2. The CDR3 contains 14 residues. The V gene's germline CDR1 is MNHEY and CDR2 SVGAGI. Trimming removed 0 bases from V and 7 bases from J; junction bases left unmatched: 5. In nucleotides, the CDR3 is TGTGCCAGCAGTTACTCTGCGGGAGGATCTGAGCAGTACTTC. This codes for CASSYSAGGSEQYF.

The genes are TRBV19 and TRBJ2-2; TRBD1 agrees at 10 bases. The CDR3 spans 19 residues. Per germline, CDR1 LNHDA and CDR2 SQIVND (reference sequence). Unmatched junction bases numbered 18, after V lost 3 bases and J lost 8 bases. In nucleotides, the CDR3 is TGTGCCAGTAGTATTCAGTCCTCGGACCGGGACAGGGGACGGGGGGAGCTGTTTTTT. Translated: CASSIQSSDRDRGRGELFF.

This rearrangement joins TRBV2 to TRBJ1-1; TRBD1 matches 7 bases. The CDR3 loop spans 13 amino acids. V trimming: 2 bases; J trimming: 5 bases; junction bases outside the gene matches: 2. Looked up from germline, CDR1 is SNHLY and CDR2 is FYNNEI. CDR3 region: CASSERQGTEAFF. For the CDR3, the DNA is TGTGCCAGCAGTGAACGACAGGGTACTGAAGCTTTCTTT.

The rearrangement uses TRBV5-6 and TRBJ1-1; D remains unclear. The V gene lost 4 bases and the J gene lost 1 base, with 14 bases spanning the gap. The CDR3 covers 15 residues. In germline, CDR1 is SGHDT, CDR2 YYEEEE. DNA of the CDR3: TGTGCCAGCAGCCGCGTCCCAAGTACGAACACTGAAGCTTTCTTT. Translating it yields CASSRVPSTNTEAFF.

The rearrangement joins TRBV19 to TRBJ1-5; TRBD1 aligns across 7 bases. Germline trimming cut 7 bases from V and 11 bases from J; bases unmatched to any gene: 11. Per germline, CDR1 LNHDA and CDR2 SQIVND (reference sequence). There are 13 residues in the CDR3. Here the CDR3 DNA reads TGTGCCAGTACCTCCAGGGGGAAGACAGCCCAGCATTTT. Encoded protein: CASTSRGKTAQHF.

The genes are TRBV15 and TRBJ2-1, with TRBD2 matching 9 bases. Germline assignment: CDR1 LNHNV and CDR2 YYDKDF (reference sequence). The CDR3 has 18 residues. The V and J ends lost 5 bases and 3 bases, in that order; junction bases with no gene match: 14. The CDR3 region has the DNA TGTGCCACCAGCTGGCGACTACCTAGCGGGATATACTACAATGAGCAGTTCTTC. This sequence encodes CATSWRLPSGIYYNEQFF.

The chain links TRBV5-6 to TRBJ1-1; 10 bases are a match to TRBD1. The CDR3 contains 14 residues. V lost 4 bases, J lost 5 bases, and 5 bases stayed unmatched. Germline CDR1 SGHDT, CDR2 YYEEEE. The CDR3 protein is CASSPPGQGTEAFF. CDR3 bases: TGTGCCAGCAGCCCCCCGGGACAGGGGACTGAAGCTTTCTTT. Together with reference TRBV5-6 and TRBJ1-1, the CDR3 gives the full variable domain: DAGVTQSPTHLIKTRGQQVTLRCSPKSGHDTVSWYQQALGQGPQFIFQYYEEEERQRGNFPDRFSGHQFPNYSSELNVNALLLGDSALYLCASSPPGQGTEAFFGQGTRLTVV.

The chain has TRBV7-2 and TRBJ2-5, with TRBD1 matching 8 bases. The J call could be wrong; TRBJ2-7 is a better fit for the DNA end. The germline CDR1 and CDR2 sequences are SGHTA and FQGNSA. CDR3 size: 14 residues. In DNA form, the CDR3 reads TGTGCCAGCAGCTCTTGGGACAGGTCCTACGAGCAGTACTTC. Amino acid sequence: CASSSWDRSYEQYF.

This clone was observed a few times. This chain connects TRBV2 to TRBJ1-1; no firm D call. V shed 7 bases and J shed 0 bases, with 12 bases lying between them. This CDR3 comprises 14 residues. Germline assignment: CDR1 SNHLY and CDR2 FYNNEI. CDR3 in amino acids: CASKEVPMNTEAFF. The CDR3 nucleotides are TGTGCCAGCAAAGAGGTGCCGATGAACACTGAAGCTTTCTTT.